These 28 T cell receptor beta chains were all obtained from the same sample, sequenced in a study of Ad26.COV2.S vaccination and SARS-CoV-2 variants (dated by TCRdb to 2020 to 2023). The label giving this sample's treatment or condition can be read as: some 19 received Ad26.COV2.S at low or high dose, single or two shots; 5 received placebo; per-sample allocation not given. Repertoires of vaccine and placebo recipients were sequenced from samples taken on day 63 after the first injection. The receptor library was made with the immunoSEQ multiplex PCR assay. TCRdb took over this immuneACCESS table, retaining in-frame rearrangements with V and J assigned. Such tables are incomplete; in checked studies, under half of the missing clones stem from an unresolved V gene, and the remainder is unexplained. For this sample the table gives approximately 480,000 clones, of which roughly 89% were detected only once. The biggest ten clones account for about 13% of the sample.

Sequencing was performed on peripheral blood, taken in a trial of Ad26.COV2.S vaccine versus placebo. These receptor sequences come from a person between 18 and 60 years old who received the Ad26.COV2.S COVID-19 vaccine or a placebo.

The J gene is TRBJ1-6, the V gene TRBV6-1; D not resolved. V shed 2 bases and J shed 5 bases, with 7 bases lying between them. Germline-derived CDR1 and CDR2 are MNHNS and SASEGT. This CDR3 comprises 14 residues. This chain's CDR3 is CASSESVNNSPLHF. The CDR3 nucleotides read TGTGCCAGCAGTGAATCAGTTAATAATTCACCCCTCCACTTT.

CDR3 in DNA: TGTGCCAGCAGCCCCGAGGTCCGGGATCCCTACAATGAGCAGTTCTTC. It is translated as CASSPEVRDPYNEQFF. This rearrangement joins TRBV9 to TRBJ2-1; D may be TRBD2 (5 bases). The CDR3 covers 16 residues. Per germline, CDR1 SGDLS and CDR2 YYNGEE. V was cut by 4 bases and J by 2 bases, with 16 bases left in between.

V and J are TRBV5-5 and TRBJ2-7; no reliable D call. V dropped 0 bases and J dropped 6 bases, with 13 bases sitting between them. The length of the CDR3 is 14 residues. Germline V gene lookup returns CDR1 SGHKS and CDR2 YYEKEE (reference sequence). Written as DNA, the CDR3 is TGTGCCAGCAGCTTGGGGCTATCATCTGGCGAGCAGTACTTC. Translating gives CASSLGLSSGEQYF.

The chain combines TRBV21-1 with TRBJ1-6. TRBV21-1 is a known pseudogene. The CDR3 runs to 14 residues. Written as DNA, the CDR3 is TGTGCCAGCAGCAAAGGATCCTTGGGGATACCCCTCCACTTT. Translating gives CASSKGSLGIPLHF.

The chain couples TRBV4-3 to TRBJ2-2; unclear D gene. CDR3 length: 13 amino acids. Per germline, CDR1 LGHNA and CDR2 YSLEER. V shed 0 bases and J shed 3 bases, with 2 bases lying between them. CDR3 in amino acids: CASSQDYTGELFF. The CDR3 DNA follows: TGCGCCAGCAGCCAAGACTACACCGGGGAGCTGTTTTTT.

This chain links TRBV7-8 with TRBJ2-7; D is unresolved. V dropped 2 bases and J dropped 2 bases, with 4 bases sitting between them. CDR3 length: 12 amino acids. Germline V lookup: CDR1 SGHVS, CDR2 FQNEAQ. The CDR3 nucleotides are TGTGCCAGCAGCTTAAGTACCTACGAGCAGTACTTC. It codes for CASSLSTYEQYF. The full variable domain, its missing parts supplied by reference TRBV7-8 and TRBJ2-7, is GAGVSQSPRYKVAKRGQDVALRCDPISGHVSLFWYQQALGQGPEFLTYFQNEAQLDKSGLPSDRFFAERPEGSVSTLKIQRTQQEDSAVYLCASSLSTYEQYFGPGTRLTVT.

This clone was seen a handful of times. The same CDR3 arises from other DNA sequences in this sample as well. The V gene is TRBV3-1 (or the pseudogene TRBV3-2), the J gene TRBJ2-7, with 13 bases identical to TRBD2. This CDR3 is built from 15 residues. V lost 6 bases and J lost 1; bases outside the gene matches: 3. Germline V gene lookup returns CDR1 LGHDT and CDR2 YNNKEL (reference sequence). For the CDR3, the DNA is TGTGCCAGCAGTCAACTAGCGGGAGGGTCCTACGAGCAGTACTTC. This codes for CASSQLAGGSYEQYF.

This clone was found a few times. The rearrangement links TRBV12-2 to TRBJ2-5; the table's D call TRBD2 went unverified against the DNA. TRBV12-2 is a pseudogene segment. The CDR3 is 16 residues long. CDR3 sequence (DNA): TGTGCAAGTCGCTTAGCGCGGACTAGCGGGAGAGAGACCCAGTACTTC. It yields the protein CASRLARTSGRETQYF.

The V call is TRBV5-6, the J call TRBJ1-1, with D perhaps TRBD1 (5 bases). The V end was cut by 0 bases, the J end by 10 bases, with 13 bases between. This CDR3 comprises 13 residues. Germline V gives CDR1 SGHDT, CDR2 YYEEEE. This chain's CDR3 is CASSLASGGVAFF. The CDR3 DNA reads TGTGCCAGCAGCTTGGCCTCCGGGGGAGTAGCTTTCTTT.

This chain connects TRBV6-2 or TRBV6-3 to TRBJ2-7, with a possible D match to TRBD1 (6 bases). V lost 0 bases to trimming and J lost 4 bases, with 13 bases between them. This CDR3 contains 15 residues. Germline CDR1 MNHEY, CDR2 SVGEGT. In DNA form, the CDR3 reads TGTGCCAGCAGTTACTCGAGGGCAGGGGAGTACGAGCAGTACTTC. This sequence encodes CASSYSRAGEYEQYF.

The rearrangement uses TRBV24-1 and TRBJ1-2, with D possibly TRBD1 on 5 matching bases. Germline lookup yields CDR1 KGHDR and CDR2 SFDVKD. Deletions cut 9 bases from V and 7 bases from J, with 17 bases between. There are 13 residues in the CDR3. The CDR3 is CATYRRSRRGYTF. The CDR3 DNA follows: TGTGCCACCTACAGGAGAAGTCGTCGTGGCTACACCTTC.

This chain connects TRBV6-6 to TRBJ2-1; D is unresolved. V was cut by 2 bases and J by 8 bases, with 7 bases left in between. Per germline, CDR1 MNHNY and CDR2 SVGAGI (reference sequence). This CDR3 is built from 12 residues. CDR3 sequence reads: CASSYPPDEQFF. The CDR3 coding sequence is TGTGCCAGCAGTTACCCCCCGGATGAGCAGTTCTTC.

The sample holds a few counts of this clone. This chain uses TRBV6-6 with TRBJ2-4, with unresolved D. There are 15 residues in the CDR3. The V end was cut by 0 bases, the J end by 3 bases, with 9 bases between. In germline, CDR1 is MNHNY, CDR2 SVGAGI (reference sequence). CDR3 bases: TGTGCCAGCAGTTACTCAGCATTGGGCAAAAACATTCAGTACTTC. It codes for CASSYSALGKNIQYF.

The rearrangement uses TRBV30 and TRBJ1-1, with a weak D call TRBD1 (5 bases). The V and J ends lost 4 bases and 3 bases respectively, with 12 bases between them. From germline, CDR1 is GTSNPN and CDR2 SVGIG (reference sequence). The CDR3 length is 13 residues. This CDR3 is CAWTGNGDTEAFF. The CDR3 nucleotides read TGTGCCTGGACAGGGAACGGGGACACTGAAGCTTTCTTT.

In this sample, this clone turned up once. CDR3: CASSLGWTGPTYEQYF. The CDR3 DNA sequence: TGTGCCAGCAGCTTAGGGTGGACAGGGCCAACCTACGAGCAGTACTTC. V is TRBV7-9 and J is TRBJ2-7; 8 bases map to TRBD1. CDR1 SEHNR and CDR2 FQNEAQ come from the germline V gene (reference sequence). The junction had 7 bases not matched to a gene; V was cut back by 1 base and J by 2 bases. CDR3 length equals 16 residues. Using reference TRBV7-9 and TRBJ2-7 for the parts outside the CDR3, the full variable domain is DTGVSQNPRHKITKRGQNVTFRCDPISEHNRLYWYRQTLGQGPEFLTYFQNEAQLEKSRLLSDRFSAERPKGSFSTLEIQRTEQGDSAMYLCASSLGWTGPTYEQYFGPGTRLTVT.

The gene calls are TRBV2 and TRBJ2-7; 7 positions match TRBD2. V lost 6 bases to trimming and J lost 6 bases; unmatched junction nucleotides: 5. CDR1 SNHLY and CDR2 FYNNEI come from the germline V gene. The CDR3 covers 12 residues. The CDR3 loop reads CASRGGSVEQYF. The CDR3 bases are TGTGCCAGCAGGGGGGGGTCGGTCGAGCAGTACTTC.

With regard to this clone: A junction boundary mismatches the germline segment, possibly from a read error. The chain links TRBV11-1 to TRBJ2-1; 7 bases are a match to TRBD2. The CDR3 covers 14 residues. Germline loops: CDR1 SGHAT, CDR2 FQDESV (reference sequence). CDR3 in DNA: TGTGCCATCAGCGCAGCGGGAAATAGGAATGAGCAGTTCTTC. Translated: CAISAAGNRNEQFF.

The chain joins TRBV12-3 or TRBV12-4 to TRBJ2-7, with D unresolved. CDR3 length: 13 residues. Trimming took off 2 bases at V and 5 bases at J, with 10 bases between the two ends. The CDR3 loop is CASSLKGSDEQYF. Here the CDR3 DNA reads TGTGCCAGCAGTTTAAAAGGGTCTGACGAGCAGTACTTC.

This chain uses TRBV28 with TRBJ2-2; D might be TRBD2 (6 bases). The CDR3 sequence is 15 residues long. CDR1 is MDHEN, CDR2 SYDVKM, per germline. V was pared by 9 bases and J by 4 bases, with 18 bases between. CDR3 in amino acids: CASSRPGLGTGELFF. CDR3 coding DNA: TGTGCCAGTAGCCGACCGGGACTTGGCACCGGGGAGCTGTTTTTT.

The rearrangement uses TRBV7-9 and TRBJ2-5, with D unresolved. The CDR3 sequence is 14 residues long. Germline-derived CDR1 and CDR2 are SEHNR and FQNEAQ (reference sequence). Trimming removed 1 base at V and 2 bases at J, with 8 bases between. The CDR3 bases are TGTGCCAGCAGCTTAGAGGCCAGTCAAGAGACCCAGTACTTC. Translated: CASSLEASQETQYF.

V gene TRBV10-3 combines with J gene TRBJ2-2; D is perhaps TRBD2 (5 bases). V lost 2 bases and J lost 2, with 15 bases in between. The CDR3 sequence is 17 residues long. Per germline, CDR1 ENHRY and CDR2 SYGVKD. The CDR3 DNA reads TGTGCCATCAGTGAGGGGAGACCGACGATAAACACCGGGGAGCTGTTTTTT. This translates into CAISEGRPTINTGELFF.

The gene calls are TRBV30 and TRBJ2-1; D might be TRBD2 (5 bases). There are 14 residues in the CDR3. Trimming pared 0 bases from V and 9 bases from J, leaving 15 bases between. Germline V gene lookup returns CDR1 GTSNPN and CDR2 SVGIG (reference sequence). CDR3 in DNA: TGTGCCTGGAGTGTTAAACTTGGAGGAGGTGAGCAGTTCTTC. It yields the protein CAWSVKLGGGEQFF. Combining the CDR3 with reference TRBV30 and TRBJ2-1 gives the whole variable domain SQTIHQWPATLVQPVGSPLSLECTVEGTSNPNLYWYRQAAGRGLQLLFYSVGIGQISSEVPQNLSASRPQDRQFILSSKKLLLSDSGFYLCAWSVKLGGGEQFFGPGTRLTVL.

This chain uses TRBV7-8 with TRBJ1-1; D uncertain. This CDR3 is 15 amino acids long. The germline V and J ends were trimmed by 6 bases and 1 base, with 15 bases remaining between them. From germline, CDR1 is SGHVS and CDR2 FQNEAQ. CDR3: CASRPIPLGNTEAFF. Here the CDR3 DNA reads TGTGCCAGCAGGCCCATTCCCTTGGGGAACACTGAAGCTTTCTTT.

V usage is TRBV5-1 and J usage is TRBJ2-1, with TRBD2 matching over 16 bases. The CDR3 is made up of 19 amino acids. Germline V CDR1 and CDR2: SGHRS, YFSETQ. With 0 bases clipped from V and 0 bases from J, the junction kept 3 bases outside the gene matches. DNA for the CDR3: TGCGCCAGCAGCTTGGTGGGACTAGCGGGAGGGAGCTCCTACAATGAGCAGTTCTTC. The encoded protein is CASSLVGLAGGSSYNEQFF. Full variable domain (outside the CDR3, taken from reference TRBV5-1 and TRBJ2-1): KAGVTQTPRYLIKTRGQQVTLSCSPISGHRSVSWYQQTPGQGLQFLFEYFSETQRNKGNFPGRFSGRQFSNSRSEMNVSTLELGDSALYLCASSLVGLAGGSSYNEQFFGPGTRLTVL.

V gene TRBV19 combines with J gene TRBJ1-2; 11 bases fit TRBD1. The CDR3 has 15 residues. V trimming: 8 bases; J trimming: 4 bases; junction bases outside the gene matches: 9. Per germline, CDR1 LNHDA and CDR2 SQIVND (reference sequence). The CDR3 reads CASLDRTGGPYGYTF. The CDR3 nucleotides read TGTGCCAGTCTAGACCGGACAGGGGGCCCCTATGGCTACACCTTC.

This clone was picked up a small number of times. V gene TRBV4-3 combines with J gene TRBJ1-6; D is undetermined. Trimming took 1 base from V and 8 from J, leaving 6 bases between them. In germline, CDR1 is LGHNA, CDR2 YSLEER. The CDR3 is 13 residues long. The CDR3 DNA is TGCGCCAGCAGCCAAGCTTGGGATTCACCCCTCCACTTT. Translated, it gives CASSQAWDSPLHF.

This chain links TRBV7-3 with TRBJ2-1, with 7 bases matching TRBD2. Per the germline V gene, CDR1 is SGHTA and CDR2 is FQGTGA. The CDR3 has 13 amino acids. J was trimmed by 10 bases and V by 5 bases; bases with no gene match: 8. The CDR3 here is CASSPGRVGEQFF. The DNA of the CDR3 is TGTGCCAGCAGCCCGGGGAGGGTAGGGGAGCAGTTCTTC.

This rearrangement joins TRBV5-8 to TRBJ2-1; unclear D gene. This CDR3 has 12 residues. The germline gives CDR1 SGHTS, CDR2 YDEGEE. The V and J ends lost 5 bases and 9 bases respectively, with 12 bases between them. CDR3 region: CASRSSYGEQFF. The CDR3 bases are TGTGCCAGCAGGAGTAGTTACGGTGAGCAGTTCTTC.